This TCR beta chain was profiled in a study of blood T cell repertoires in COVID-19. Study-level information: PBMCs, B-cell-depleted T cells, or T cells provided the cDNA or gDNA that made up the material.

Participants spanned ages roughly 18 to 95 years and resided in roughly 22 US areas. Donors in Cohort 3 counted as recovered after two negative PCRs, clearance, or symptom resolution. The CDR3 sequence is 16 residues long. V lost 5 bases and J lost 3; bases outside the gene matches: 4. Looked up from germline, CDR1 is MNHEY and CDR2 is SVGEGT. Methods used by the authors: Reference gene primer amplification in the assay estimated nucleated cell counts. Profiling relied on immunoSEQ multiplex PCR, and the TCRdb table lists in-frame clones only, not all of them. For V, J and clone size, that table is used; D and trimming come from the DNA. The sample carries around 360,000 clones, about 90% recorded once.

Sample: PBMCs or T cells enriched from blood (not recorded which). This receptor was taken from a woman aged 25 to 39 who had recovered from COVID-19. This rearrangement joins TRBV6-2 or TRBV6-3 to TRBJ2-2, with 12 bases aligning to TRBD2. CDR3 nucleotides: TGTGCCAGCAGTATAACTAGCGGGGGGTACACCGGGGAGCTGTTTTTT. Amino acid sequence: CASSITSGGYTGELFF.